This TCR beta chain stems from a study of blood T cell repertoires in COVID-19. Turning to the study itself: Material from acute and convalescent COVID-19 was sourced from the United States, Italy and Spain.

Repertoires were generated with immunoSEQ multiplex PCR, while TCRdb's copy carries only in-frame clones and drops some. The data hold approximately 440,000 clones, with about 91% observed a single time. With V trimmed by 3 bases and J by 7 bases, 11 bases remained unmatched. Germline lookup yields CDR1 SGHRS and CDR2 YFSETQ. The CDR3 is made up of 16 amino acids. This chain links TRBV5-1 with TRBJ2-2; 8 bases fit TRBD2. The receptor was isolated from a woman in her forties or fifties with COVID-19, enrolled during active disease. Sequences were obtained from peripheral blood. The CDR3 nucleotides are TGCGCCAGCAGCTCCTTAGCGGGGTCACGGAGCGGGGAGCTGTTTTTT. It is translated as CASSSLAGSRSGELFF.